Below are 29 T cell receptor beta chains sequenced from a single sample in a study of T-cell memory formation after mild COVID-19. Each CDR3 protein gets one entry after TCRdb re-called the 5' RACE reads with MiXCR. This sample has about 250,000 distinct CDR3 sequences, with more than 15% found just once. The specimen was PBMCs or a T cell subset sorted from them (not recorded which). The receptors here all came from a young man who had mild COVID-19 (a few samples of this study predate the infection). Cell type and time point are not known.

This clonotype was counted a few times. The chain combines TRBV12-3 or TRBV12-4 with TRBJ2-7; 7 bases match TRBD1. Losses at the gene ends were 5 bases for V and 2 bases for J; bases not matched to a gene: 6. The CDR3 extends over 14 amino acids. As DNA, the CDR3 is TGTGCCAGCAGTACCGACAGGGACACCTACGAGCAGTACTTC. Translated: CASSTDRDTYEQYF.

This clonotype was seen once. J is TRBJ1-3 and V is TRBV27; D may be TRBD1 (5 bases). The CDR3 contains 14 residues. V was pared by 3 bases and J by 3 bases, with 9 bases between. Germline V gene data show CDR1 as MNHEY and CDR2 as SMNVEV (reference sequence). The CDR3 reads CASSLRGGGNTIYF. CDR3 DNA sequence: TGTGCCAGCAGTTTGAGGGGAGGTGGAAACACCATATATTTT.

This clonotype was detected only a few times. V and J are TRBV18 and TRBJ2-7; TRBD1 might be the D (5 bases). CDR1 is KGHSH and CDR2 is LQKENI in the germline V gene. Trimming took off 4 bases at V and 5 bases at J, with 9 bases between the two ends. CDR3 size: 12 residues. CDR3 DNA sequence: TGTGCCAGCTCACAGCAGGGCCACGAGCAGTACGTC. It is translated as CASSQQGHEQYV.

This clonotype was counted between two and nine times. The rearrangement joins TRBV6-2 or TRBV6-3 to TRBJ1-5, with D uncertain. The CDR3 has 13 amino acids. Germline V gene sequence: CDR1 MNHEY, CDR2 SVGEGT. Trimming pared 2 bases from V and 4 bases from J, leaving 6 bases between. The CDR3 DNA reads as TGTGCCAGCAGTTACCGTGAAAATCAGCCCCAGCATTTT. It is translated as CASSYRENQPQHF.

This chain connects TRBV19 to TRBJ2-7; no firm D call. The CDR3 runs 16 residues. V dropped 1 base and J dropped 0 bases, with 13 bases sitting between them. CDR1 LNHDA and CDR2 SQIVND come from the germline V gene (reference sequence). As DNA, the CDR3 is TGTGCCAGTAGTATAGTTTCAGCCAGATCCTCCTACGAGCAGTACTTC. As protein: CASSIVSARSSYEQYF.

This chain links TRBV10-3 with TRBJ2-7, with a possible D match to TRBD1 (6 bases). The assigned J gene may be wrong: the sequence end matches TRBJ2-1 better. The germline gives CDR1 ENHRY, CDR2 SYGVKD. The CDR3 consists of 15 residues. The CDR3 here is CAISESLQGVDEQFF. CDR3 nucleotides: TGTGCCATCAGTGAGTCGCTACAGGGAGTTGATGAGCAGTTCTTC.

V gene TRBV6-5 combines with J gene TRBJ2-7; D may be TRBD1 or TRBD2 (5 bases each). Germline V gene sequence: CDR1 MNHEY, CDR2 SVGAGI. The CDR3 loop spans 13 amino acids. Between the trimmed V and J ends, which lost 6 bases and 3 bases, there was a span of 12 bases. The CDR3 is CASSLRGGYEQYV. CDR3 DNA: TGTGCCAGCAGCCTCCGGGGCGGCTACGAGCAGTACGTC.

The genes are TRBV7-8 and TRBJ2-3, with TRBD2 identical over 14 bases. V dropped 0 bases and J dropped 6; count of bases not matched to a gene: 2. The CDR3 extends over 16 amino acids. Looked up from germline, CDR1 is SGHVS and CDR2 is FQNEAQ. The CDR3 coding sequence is TGTGCCAGCAGCTTAGCAGGACTAGCGGGGGGTGATACGCAGTATTTT. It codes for CASSLAGLAGGDTQYF.

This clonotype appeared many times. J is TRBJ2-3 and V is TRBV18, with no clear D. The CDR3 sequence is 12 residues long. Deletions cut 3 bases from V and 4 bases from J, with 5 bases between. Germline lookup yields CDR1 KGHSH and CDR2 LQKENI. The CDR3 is CASSPTSDTQYF. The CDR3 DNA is TGTGCCAGCTCACCCACCTCAGATACGCAGTATTTT.

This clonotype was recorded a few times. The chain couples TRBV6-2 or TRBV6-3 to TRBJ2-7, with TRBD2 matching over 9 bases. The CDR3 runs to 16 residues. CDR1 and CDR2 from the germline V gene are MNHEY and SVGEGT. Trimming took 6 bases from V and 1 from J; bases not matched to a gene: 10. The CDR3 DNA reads TGTGCCAGCAGCCTCCCTAGCGGGGCTCCTTCCTACGAGCAGTACTTC. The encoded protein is CASSLPSGAPSYEQYF.

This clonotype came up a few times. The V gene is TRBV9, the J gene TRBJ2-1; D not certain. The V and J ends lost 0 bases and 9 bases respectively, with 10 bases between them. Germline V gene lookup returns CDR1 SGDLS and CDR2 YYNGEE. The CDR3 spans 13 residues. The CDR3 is CASSVAMAAEQFF. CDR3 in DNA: TGTGCCAGCAGCGTAGCTATGGCGGCTGAGCAGTTCTTC.

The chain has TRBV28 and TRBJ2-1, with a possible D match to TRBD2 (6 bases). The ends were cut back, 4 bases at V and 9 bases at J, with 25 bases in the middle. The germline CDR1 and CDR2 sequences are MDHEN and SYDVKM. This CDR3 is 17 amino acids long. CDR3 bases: TGTGCCAGCAGTTCCCCCCCGGGACTCCTTCCTGAGGGTGAGCAGTTCTTC. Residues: CASSSPPGLLPEGEQFF.

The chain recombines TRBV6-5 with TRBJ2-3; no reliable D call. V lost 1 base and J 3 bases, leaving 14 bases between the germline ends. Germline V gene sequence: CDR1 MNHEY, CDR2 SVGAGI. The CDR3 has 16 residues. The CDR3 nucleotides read TGTGCCAGCAGTTACTGGGCTAACGGTAGGACAGATACGCAGTATTTT. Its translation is CASSYWANGRTDTQYF.

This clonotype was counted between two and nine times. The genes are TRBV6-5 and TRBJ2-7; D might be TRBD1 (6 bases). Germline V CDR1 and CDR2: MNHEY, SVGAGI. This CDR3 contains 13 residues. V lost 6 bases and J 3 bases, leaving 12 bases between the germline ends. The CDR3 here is CASRPGQSYEQYV. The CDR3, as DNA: TGTGCCAGCAGACCAGGACAGAGCTACGAGCAGTACGTC.

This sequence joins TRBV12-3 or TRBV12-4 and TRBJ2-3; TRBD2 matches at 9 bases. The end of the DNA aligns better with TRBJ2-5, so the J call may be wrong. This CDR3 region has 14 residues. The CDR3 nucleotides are TGTGCCAGCAGCTCGGGACTAGCCCCCGAGACCCAGTACTTC. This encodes CASSSGLAPETQYF.

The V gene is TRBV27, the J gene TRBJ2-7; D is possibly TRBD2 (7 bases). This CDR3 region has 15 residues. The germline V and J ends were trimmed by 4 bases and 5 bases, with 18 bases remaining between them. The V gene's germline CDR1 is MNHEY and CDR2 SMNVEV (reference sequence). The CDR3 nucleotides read TGTGCCAGCAGTTATTCGGCCGGGGGGCGCGACGAGCAGTACTTC. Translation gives CASSYSAGGRDEQYF.

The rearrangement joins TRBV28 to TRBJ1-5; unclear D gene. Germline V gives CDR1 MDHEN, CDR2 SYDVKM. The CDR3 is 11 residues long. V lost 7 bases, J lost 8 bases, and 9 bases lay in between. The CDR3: CASTNWEPQHF. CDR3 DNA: TGTGCCAGCACCAACTGGGAGCCCCAGCATTTT.

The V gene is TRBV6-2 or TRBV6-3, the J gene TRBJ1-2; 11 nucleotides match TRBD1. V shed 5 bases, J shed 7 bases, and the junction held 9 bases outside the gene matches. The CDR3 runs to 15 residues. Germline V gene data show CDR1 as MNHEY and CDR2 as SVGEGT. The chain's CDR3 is CASSTRTGGKSGYTF. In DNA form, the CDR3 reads TGTGCCAGCAGTACGCGGACAGGGGGCAAGTCTGGCTACACCTTC.

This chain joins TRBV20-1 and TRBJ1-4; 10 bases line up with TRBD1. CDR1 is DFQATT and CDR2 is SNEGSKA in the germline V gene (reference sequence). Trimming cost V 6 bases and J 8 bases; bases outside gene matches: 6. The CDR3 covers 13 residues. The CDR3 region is CSATTGGTEKLFF. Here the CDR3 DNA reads TGCAGTGCAACGACAGGGGGCACAGAAAAACTGTTTTTT.

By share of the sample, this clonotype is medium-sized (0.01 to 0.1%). CDR3: CASSDRGTGELFF. The CDR3 DNA follows: TGTGCCAGCAGTGACAGGGGCACCGGGGAGCTGTTTTTT. This rearrangement joins TRBV6-4 to TRBJ2-2; maybe TRBD1 (5 bases). V dropped 2 bases and J dropped 4 bases, with 5 bases sitting between them. Germline-derived CDR1 and CDR2 are MRHNA and SNTAGT. The CDR3 runs 13 residues.

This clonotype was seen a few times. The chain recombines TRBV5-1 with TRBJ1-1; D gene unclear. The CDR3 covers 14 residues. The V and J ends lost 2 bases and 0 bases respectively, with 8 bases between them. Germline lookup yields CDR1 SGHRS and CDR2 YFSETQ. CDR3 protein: CASSFRLMNTEAFF. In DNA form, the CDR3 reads TGCGCCAGCAGCTTTAGGCTTATGAACACTGAAGCTTTCTTT.

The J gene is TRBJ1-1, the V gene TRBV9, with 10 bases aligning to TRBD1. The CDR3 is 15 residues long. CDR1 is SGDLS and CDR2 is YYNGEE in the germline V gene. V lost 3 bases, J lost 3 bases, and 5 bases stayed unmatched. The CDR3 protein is CASSARQGAHTEAFF. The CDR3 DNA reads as TGTGCCAGCAGCGCGAGACAGGGGGCACACACTGAAGCTTTCTTT.

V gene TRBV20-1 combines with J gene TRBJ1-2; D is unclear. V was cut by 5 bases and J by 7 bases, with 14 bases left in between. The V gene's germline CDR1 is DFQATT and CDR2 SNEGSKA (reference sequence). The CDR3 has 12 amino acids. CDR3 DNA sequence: TGCAGTGCTCCCATGGGTTTAGGTGGCTACACCTTC. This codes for CSAPMGLGGYTF.

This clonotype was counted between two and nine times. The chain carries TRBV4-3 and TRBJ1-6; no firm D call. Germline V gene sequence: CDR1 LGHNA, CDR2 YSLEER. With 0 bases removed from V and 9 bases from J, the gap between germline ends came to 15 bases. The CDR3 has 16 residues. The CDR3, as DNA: TGCGCCAGCAGCCAAGATAGGAGTGGTTGGGGTTCACCCCTCCACTTT. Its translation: CASSQDRSGWGSPLHF.

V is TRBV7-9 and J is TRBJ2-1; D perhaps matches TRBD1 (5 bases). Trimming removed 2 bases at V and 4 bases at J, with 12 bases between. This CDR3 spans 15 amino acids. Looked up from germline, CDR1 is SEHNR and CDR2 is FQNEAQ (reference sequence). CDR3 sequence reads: CASSLNRQGYNEQFF. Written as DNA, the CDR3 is TGTGCCAGCAGCTTAAATCGGCAGGGTTACAATGAGCAGTTCTTC.

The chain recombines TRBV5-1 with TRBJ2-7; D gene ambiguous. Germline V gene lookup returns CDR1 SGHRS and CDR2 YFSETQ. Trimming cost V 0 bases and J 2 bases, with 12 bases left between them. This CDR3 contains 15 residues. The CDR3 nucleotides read TGCGCCAGCAGCTTGGACCGAACGGCAGCCTACGAGCAGTACTTC. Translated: CASSLDRTAAYEQYF. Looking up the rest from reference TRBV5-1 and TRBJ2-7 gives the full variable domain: KAGVTQTPRYLIKTRGQQVTLSCSPISGHRSVSWYQQTPGQGLQFLFEYFSETQRNKGNFPGRFSGRQFSNSRSEMNVSTLELGDSALYLCASSLDRTAAYEQYFGPGTRLTVT.

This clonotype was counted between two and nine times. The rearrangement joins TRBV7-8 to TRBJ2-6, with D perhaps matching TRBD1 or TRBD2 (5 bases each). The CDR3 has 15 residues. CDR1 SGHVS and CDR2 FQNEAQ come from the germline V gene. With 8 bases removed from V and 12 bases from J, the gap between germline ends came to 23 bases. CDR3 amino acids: CASLKGFGDPSVLTF. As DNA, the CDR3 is TGTGCCAGCCTCAAGGGGTTCGGGGACCCAAGCGTCCTGACTTTC.

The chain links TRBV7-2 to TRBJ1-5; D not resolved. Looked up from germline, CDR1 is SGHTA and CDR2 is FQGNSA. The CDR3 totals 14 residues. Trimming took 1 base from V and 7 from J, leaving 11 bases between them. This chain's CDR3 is CASSLGVKGQPQHF. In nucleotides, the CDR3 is TGTGCCAGCAGCTTAGGGGTGAAGGGACAGCCCCAGCATTTT.

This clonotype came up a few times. CDR3 nucleotide sequence: TGTGCCAGCAGCGCACAGGGGGCAGTCGTCTATGGCTACACCTTC. Amino acid sequence: CASSAQGAVVYGYTF. The chain couples TRBV9 to TRBJ1-2, with TRBD1 matching 9 bases. Germline assignment: CDR1 SGDLS and CDR2 YYNGEE. CDR3 length equals 15 residues. Unmatched junction bases numbered 7, after V lost 3 bases and J lost 4 bases.